These 32 T cell receptor beta chains were all obtained from the same sample, sequenced in a study of CD8 T cells in Susac syndrome. Random hexamers were used to reverse transcribe 0.5 to 1 ug of RNA. TCRdb re-called the immunoSEQ multiplex PCR reads through MiXCR, storing one row per CDR3 protein. The table shows 180,000 or so distinct CDR3 sequences, with roughly 94% occurring only once. What was sequenced was CD4+ T cells from PBMCs. These TCRs come from a human donor in good health.

The chain couples TRBV9 to TRBJ1-5, with D unclear. The V end lost 0 bases, the J end lost 5 bases, and 12 bases lay between the germline ends. Germline CDR1 and CDR2: SGDLS and YYNGEE. The CDR3 totals 15 residues. The CDR3 here is CASSVGAQVHQPQHF. The CDR3 nucleotides are TGTGCCAGCAGCGTAGGGGCCCAGGTCCATCAGCCCCAGCATTTT.

The genes are TRBV20-1 and TRBJ1-5; the D is unclear. The germline V and J ends were trimmed by 0 bases and 5 bases, with 8 bases remaining between them. Germline CDR1 is DFQATT and CDR2 is SNEGSKA (reference sequence). CDR3 length equals 13 residues. Here the CDR3 reads CSARDLAHQPQHF. CDR3 bases: TGCAGTGCTAGAGACCTAGCCCATCAGCCCCAGCATTTT.

The chain carries TRBV5-1 and TRBJ1-5; D call uncertain. The CDR3 runs to 17 residues. Trimming removed 4 bases from V and 3 bases from J, with 20 bases in between. Looked up from germline, CDR1 is SGHRS and CDR2 is YFSETQ. DNA for the CDR3: TGCGCCAGCAGCCCCGACGGTGGAGGAACTCCCAATCAGCCCCAGCATTTT. Protein product: CASSPDGGGTPNQPQHF. The whole variable domain, filled in from reference TRBV5-1 and TRBJ1-5, reads KAGVTQTPRYLIKTRGQQVTLSCSPISGHRSVSWYQQTPGQGLQFLFEYFSETQRNKGNFPGRFSGRQFSNSRSEMNVSTLELGDSALYLCASSPDGGGTPNQPQHFGDGTRLSIL.

CDR3 sequence: CASSQDKLLNYGYTF. CDR3 sequence (DNA): TGTGCCAGCAGCCAAGACAAACTACTCAACTATGGCTACACCTTC. V usage is TRBV4-2 and J usage is TRBJ1-2; D call uncertain. Trimming removed 0 bases at V and 2 bases at J, with 10 bases between. The germline CDR1 and CDR2 sequences are LGHNA and YNFKEQ. The CDR3 length is 15 residues.

The chain employs TRBV29-1 and TRBJ2-5; D might be TRBD1 (5 bases). Germline CDR1 is SQVTM and CDR2 is ANQGSEA. The CDR3 extends over 13 amino acids. V lost 7 bases to trimming and J lost 5 bases, with 17 bases between them. CDR3 sequence: CSAPIPGQETQYF. The CDR3 DNA follows: TGCAGCGCCCCAATCCCAGGGCAGGAGACCCAGTACTTC.

This clonotype was picked up one time. The CDR3 loop is CASSSSGRNEQFF. As DNA, the CDR3 is TGTGCCAGCAGCTCTTCCGGCCGCAATGAGCAGTTCTTC. The rearrangement uses TRBV7-3 and TRBJ2-1; D is ambiguous. Trimming took off 4 bases at V and 6 bases at J, with 10 bases between the two ends. CDR3 size: 13 residues. Germline V lookup: CDR1 SGHTA, CDR2 FQGTGA.

The chain is built from TRBV27 and TRBJ1-2; TRBD1 matches 10 bases. The CDR3 spans 16 residues. Germline values: CDR1 MNHEY, CDR2 SMNVEV (reference sequence). V lost 3 bases to trimming and J lost 4 bases; unmatched junction nucleotides: 8. CDR3 residues: CASSFNTGTGAYGYTF. The DNA of the CDR3 is TGTGCCAGCAGTTTCAATACCGGGACAGGGGCCTATGGCTACACCTTC.

The CDR3 protein is CASSWGSSTDTQYF. DNA for the CDR3: TGTGCCAGCAGCTGGGGCTCTAGCACAGATACGCAGTATTTT. This chain links TRBV12-3 or TRBV12-4 with TRBJ2-3, with D maybe TRBD1 (5 bases). V lost 6 bases to trimming and J lost 0 bases, with 10 bases between them. The CDR3 consists of 14 residues.

The chain employs TRBV25-1 and TRBJ1-1; D perhaps matches TRBD1 (5 bases). CDR3 size: 12 residues. Trimming removed 1 base at V and 11 bases at J, with 11 bases between. Germline values: CDR1 MGHDK, CDR2 SYGVNS. CDR3 bases: TGTGCCAGCAGTGAATTCGGCGGGGGGGCTTTCTTT. Encoded protein: CASSEFGGGAFF.

A word on this clonotype: Sequence at one end of the junction differs from germline and may be a read error. This chain uses TRBV5-1 with TRBJ2-1; 9 bases agree with TRBD2. This CDR3 has 12 residues. CDR1 is SGHRS and CDR2 is YFSETQ in the germline V gene. CDR3 DNA: TGCGCCAGCAGCCCGGCAGGGACTAGCTTCCTATTC. It is translated as CASSPAGTSFLF. Looking up the rest from reference TRBV5-1 and TRBJ2-1 gives the full variable domain: KAGVTQTPRYLIKTRGQQVTLSCSPISGHRSVSWYQQTPGQGLQFLFEYFSETQRNKGNFPGRFSGRQFSNSRSEMNVSTLELGDSALYLCASSPAGTSFLFGPGTRLTVL.

The chain is built from TRBV20-1 and TRBJ1-2, with D possibly TRBD1 on 5 matching bases. The CDR3 consists of 14 residues. Looked up from germline, CDR1 is DFQATT and CDR2 is SNEGSKA (reference sequence). Between the trimmed V and J ends, which lost 1 base and 1 base, there was a span of 10 bases. DNA of the CDR3: TGCAGTGCTAGAGGGCAGGGAGGTAACTATGGCTACACCTTC. This codes for CSARGQGGNYGYTF.

The chain joins TRBV5-6 to TRBJ1-6, with D unclear. The CDR3 is 15 amino acids. The V gene's germline CDR1 is SGHDT and CDR2 YYEEEE. Trimming stripped 0 bases from V and 7 bases from J, with 11 bases between. The CDR3 nucleotides are TGTGCCAGCAGCTTGGGCTCCAGAGGGAATTCACCCCTCCACTTT. Translated: CASSLGSRGNSPLHF.

The rearrangement links TRBV5-1 to TRBJ1-2; tentatively, D is TRBD1 (6 bases). V lost 5 bases, J lost 2 bases, and 10 bases lay in between. From germline, CDR1 is SGHRS and CDR2 YFSETQ. The CDR3 extends over 13 amino acids. The CDR3 DNA reads TGCGCCAGCAGGCCGGACAGAAACTATGGCTACACCTTC. It encodes CASRPDRNYGYTF.

This rearrangement joins TRBV10-2 to TRBJ2-1; TRBD2 aligns across 12 bases. Per the germline V gene, CDR1 is WSHSY and CDR2 is SAAADI. After removal of 6 bases from V and 6 bases from J, the junction contained 3 bases not matched to a gene. This CDR3 is built from 14 residues. This chain's CDR3 is CASSPSGRANEQFF. The DNA of the CDR3 is TGCGCCAGCAGCCCTAGCGGGAGGGCCAATGAGCAGTTCTTC.

The gene calls are TRBV7-2 and TRBJ2-3; D is perhaps TRBD2 (6 bases). Trimming cost V 4 bases and J 4 bases, with 9 bases left between them. There are 13 residues in the CDR3. CDR1 SGHTA and CDR2 FQGNSA come from the germline V gene. Here the CDR3 DNA reads TGTGCCAGCAGCTACGGGAGCGCAGATACGCAGTATTTT. This codes for CASSYGSADTQYF.

The rearrangement uses TRBV7-2 and TRBJ2-1; 10 nucleotides agree with TRBD1. From germline, CDR1 is SGHTA and CDR2 FQGNSA. The trim removed 3 bases at V and 4 bases at J, leaving 3 bases unmatched. The CDR3 runs to 15 residues. This CDR3 reads CASSFGQGGYNEQFF. The CDR3 DNA is TGTGCCAGCAGCTTTGGACAGGGGGGATACAATGAGCAGTTCTTC.

Only one count was recorded for this clonotype. CDR3 amino acids: CATSKRRTSGDNEQFF. CDR3 nucleotide sequence: TGTGCCACCAGCAAGCGCCGGACTAGCGGGGACAATGAGCAGTTCTTC. The genes are TRBV15 and TRBJ2-1; TRBD2 agrees at 12 bases. Germline CDR1 LNHNV, CDR2 YYDKDF (reference sequence). Trimming took 4 bases from V and 5 from J; bases not matched to a gene: 6. The CDR3 consists of 16 residues.

CDR3 amino acids: CASSLVPSDYNEQFF. The CDR3 DNA follows: TGCGCCAGCAGCTTGGTCCCTAGTGATTACAATGAGCAGTTCTTC. This sequence joins TRBV5-1 and TRBJ2-1; D unclear. This CDR3 spans 15 amino acids. V was trimmed by 0 bases and J by 4 bases, leaving 11 bases between them. Germline V gives CDR1 SGHRS, CDR2 YFSETQ.

The V gene is TRBV3-1, the J gene TRBJ2-7; D may correspond to TRBD1 or TRBD2 (5 bases each). Trimming removed 3 bases at V and 4 bases at J, with 13 bases between. Germline V CDR1 and CDR2: LGHDT, YNNKEL (reference sequence). The CDR3 has 14 residues. The CDR3 DNA follows: TGTGCCAGCAGCCACCTTCGCGAGGGGTACGAGCAGTACTTC. Amino acid sequence: CASSHLREGYEQYF.

The chain is built from TRBV7-9 and TRBJ2-3, with no clear D. The CDR3 consists of 15 residues. Germline loops: CDR1 SEHNR, CDR2 FQNEAQ (reference sequence). Trimming left V 1 base short and J 0 bases short, with 8 bases between. CDR3 residues: CASSLDSPSTDTQYF. DNA for the CDR3: TGTGCCAGCAGCTTAGATTCCCCGAGCACAGATACGCAGTATTTT. Together with reference TRBV7-9 and TRBJ2-3, the CDR3 gives the full variable domain: DTGVSQNPRHKITKRGQNVTFRCDPISEHNRLYWYRQTLGQGPEFLTYFQNEAQLEKSRLLSDRFSAERPKGSFSTLEIQRTEQGDSAMYLCASSLDSPSTDTQYFGPGTRLTVL.

V and J are TRBV29-1 and TRBJ2-1; D ambiguous. V lost 6 bases, J lost 1 base, and 7 bases lay in between. This CDR3 spans 12 amino acids. CDR1 SQVTM and CDR2 ANQGSEA come from the germline V gene. The CDR3 bases are TGCAGCGTCCGTCGGTCCTACAATGAGCAGTTCTTC. Amino acid sequence: CSVRRSYNEQFF.

V is TRBV20-1 and J is TRBJ2-4; D is unresolved. Trimming pared 6 bases from V and 1 base from J, leaving 10 bases between. The length of the CDR3 is 13 residues. Germline lookup yields CDR1 DFQATT and CDR2 SNEGSKA (reference sequence). The CDR3 here is CSARVVAKNIQYF. CDR3 in DNA: TGCAGTGCACGGGTTGTGGCCAAAAACATTCAGTACTTC.

The chain carries TRBV25-1 and TRBJ1-4; D remains ambiguous. The CDR3 consists of 13 residues. Germline lookup yields CDR1 MGHDK and CDR2 SYGVNS. The V gene lost 4 bases and the J gene lost 12 bases, with 15 bases spanning the gap. In DNA, the CDR3 is TGTGCCAGCAGTGGCCAGCCCCCCGGGGAACTGTTTTTT. Its translation: CASSGQPPGELFF.

V and J are TRBV29-1 and TRBJ1-1, with D hard to call. This CDR3 is 12 amino acids long. Looked up from germline, CDR1 is SQVTM and CDR2 is ANQGSEA. Trimming stripped 3 bases from V and 0 bases from J, with 5 bases between. The DNA for the CDR3 is TGCAGCGTTGATTGGGTGAACACTGAAGCTTTCTTT. It yields the protein CSVDWVNTEAFF.

The chain joins TRBV7-9 to TRBJ2-5, with 7 bases identical to TRBD2. The germline gives CDR1 SEHNR, CDR2 FQNEAQ (reference sequence). V shed 1 base, J shed 7 bases, and the junction held 9 bases outside the gene matches. This CDR3 comprises 15 residues. CDR3 DNA: TGTGCCAGCAGCTTAGAGTCTAGCGGAGTGGTGACCCAGTACTTC. Amino acids: CASSLESSGVVTQYF.

The genes are TRBV20-1 and TRBJ2-4; 7 nucleotides line up with TRBD1. J gave up 6 bases and V 6 bases, and 8 bases lay outside the gene matches. CDR1 is DFQATT, CDR2 SNEGSKA, per germline (reference sequence). This CDR3 has 13 residues. The CDR3 nucleotides read TGCAGTGCGACCGGGACAGTTATAAACATTCAGTACTTC. It codes for CSATGTVINIQYF.

This chain uses TRBV9 with TRBJ2-3; D remains ambiguous. With 0 bases removed from V and 4 bases from J, the gap between germline ends came to 3 bases. The CDR3 runs 12 residues. Germline CDR1 and CDR2: SGDLS and YYNGEE. The CDR3, as DNA: TGTGCCAGCAGCGTAGCACCAGATACGCAGTATTTT. Its translation is CASSVAPDTQYF.

The chain links TRBV6-5 to TRBJ2-3; possible D gene TRBD2, 5 bases. The V and J ends lost 1 base and 3 bases respectively, with 8 bases between them. This CDR3 has 14 residues. Per germline, CDR1 MNHEY and CDR2 SVGAGI. The DNA of the CDR3 is TGTGCCAGCAGTTACTTAAGCGGAACAGATACGCAGTATTTT. The encoded protein is CASSYLSGTDTQYF.

The chain recombines TRBV3-1 with TRBJ1-1; D remains ambiguous. V was shortened by 5 bases and J by 4 bases, with 8 bases between the two germline ends. CDR1 and CDR2 (germline): LGHDT, YNNKEL (reference sequence). The CDR3 contains 12 residues. CDR3 in amino acids: CASSSLVTEAFF. For the CDR3, the DNA is TGTGCCAGCAGCTCCTTGGTCACTGAAGCTTTCTTT.

The chain joins TRBV5-1 to TRBJ1-1; a possible D gene is TRBD1 (6 bases). The V end was cut by 4 bases, the J end by 1 base, with 14 bases between. Per the germline V gene, CDR1 is SGHRS and CDR2 is YFSETQ. This CDR3 spans 15 amino acids. CDR3 nucleotide sequence: TGCGCCAGCAGCGGGCCCGGGGGGCCGAACACTGAAGCTTTCTTT. Residues: CASSGPGGPNTEAFF.

V and J are TRBV12-3 or TRBV12-4 and TRBJ1-1; no clear D gene. The CDR3 length is 12 residues. Trimming removed 4 bases at V and 3 bases at J, with 6 bases between. The CDR3 region is CASSSRDTEAFF. DNA of the CDR3: TGTGCCAGCAGTTCCCGGGACACTGAAGCTTTCTTT.

The chain links TRBV9 to TRBJ2-1; D is tentatively TRBD1 or TRBD2 (6 bases each). This CDR3 region has 14 residues. V was pared by 0 bases and J by 7 bases, with 11 bases between. Germline V CDR1 and CDR2: SGDLS, YYNGEE. In DNA, the CDR3 is TGTGCCAGCAGCGTAGATCAGGGGAGGAATGAGCAGTTCTTC. Translated: CASSVDQGRNEQFF.